This TCR beta chain was profiled in a study of blood T cell repertoires in COVID-19. The repertoire was sequenced with immunoSEQ multiplex PCR; TCRdb's copy has only in-frame clones and lacks some. The profile shows roughly 200,000 clones, about four fifths of them singletons. The germline gives CDR1 SGHVS, CDR2 FQNEAQ. V lost 2 bases, J lost 3 bases, and 7 bases stayed unmatched. The length of the CDR3 is 15 residues. The gene calls are TRBV7-8 and TRBJ2-7, with 7 positions matching TRBD2. This TCR came from a woman aged 55-69 years with COVID-19, enrolled during active disease. Source material: peripheral blood. The CDR3 loop is CASSLNSGLGYEQYF. The CDR3 DNA reads as TGTGCCAGCAGCTTAAATAGTGGACTAGGCTACGAGCAGTACTTC.